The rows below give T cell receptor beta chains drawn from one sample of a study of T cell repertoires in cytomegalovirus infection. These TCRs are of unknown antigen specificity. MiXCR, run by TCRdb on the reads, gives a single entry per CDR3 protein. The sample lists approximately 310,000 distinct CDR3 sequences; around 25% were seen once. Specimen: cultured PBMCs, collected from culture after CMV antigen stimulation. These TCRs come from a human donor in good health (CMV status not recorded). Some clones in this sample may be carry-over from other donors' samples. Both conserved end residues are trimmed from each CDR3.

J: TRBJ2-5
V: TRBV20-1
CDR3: SARTGGGETQY

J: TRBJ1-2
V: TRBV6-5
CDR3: ASSPQQGAYGYT

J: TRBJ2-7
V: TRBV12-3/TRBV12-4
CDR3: ASSLSKLTHYEQY

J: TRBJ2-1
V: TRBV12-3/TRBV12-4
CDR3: ASSLWTSGGNEQF

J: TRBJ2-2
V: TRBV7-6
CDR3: ASSLGVLLADNTGELF

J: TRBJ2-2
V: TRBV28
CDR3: ASSLSAANTGELF

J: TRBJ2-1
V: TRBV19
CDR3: ASSPSRDRYNEQF

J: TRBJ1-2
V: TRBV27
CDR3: ASSPLFGGYGYT

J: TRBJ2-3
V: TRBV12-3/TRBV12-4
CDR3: ASTYRGLGTDTQY

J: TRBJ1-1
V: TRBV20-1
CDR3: SAPKDSMNTEAF

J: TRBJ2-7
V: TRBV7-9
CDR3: ASSFPPGSYEQY

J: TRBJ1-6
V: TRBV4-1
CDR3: ASSQDIGQVNSPLH

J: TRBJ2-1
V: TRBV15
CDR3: ATSRDLAGGTYNEQF

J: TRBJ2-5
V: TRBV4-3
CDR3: ASSRLAGEAETQY

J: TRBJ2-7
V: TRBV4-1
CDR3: ASSQEASGSLLRYEQY

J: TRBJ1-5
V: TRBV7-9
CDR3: ASREDNQPQH

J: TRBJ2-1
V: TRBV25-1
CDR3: ASSDWRSSYNEQF

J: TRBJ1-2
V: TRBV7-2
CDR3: ASSLSEGSYGYT

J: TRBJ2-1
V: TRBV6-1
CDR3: ASSWTGENEQF

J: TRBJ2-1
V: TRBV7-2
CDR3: ASSYRTSGRYEQF

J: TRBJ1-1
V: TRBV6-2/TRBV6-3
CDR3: ASSYMAPRTRGTEAF

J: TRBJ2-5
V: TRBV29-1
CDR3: SVDREGGETQY

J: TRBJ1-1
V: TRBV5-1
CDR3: ASSPGGTGMNTEAF

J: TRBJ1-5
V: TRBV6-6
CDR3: ASSYFGTNSNQPQH

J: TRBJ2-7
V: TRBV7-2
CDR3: ASSLLVSQGEQY

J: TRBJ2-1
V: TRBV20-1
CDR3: SARRSGVSEQF

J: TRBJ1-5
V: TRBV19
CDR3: ASSPFWTGYNQPQH

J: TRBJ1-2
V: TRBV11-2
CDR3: ASSLDAGEGYT

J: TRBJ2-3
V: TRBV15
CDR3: ATSRLAPDTQY

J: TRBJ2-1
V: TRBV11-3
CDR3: ASSLAGRVYNEQF

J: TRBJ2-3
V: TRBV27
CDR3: ASSLRGRTSGSRWFVADTQY

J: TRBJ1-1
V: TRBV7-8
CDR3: ASSLGLIEVTEAF

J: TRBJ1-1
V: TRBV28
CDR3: ASSPDRTGVHTEAF

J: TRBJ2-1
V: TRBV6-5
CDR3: ASSYGSKYNEQF

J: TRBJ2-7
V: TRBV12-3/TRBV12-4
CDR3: ASNDRTGSYEQY

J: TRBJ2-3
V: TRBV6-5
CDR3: ASSYSRASTDTQY

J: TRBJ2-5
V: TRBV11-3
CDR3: ASSHSGRETQY

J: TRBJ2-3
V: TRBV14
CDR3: ASSQVSHLGTDTQY

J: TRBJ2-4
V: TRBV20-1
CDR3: SGTEQGNIQY

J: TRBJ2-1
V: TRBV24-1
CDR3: ATSYDGGIYNEQF

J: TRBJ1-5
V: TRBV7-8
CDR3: ASSFLGSNQPQH

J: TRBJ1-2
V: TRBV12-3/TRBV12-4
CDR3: ASHPGSNYGYT

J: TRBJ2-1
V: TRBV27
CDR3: ASRPLADSTYNEQF

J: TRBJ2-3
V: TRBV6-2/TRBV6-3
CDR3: ASTTRGLASADTQY

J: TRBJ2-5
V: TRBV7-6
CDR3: ASSQRQLSQETQY

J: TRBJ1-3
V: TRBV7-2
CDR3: ASSPRQDHSGNTIY

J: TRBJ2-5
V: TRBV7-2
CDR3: ASGAGDWRVETQY

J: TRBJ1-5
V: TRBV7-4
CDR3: ASNLLDRRNQPQH

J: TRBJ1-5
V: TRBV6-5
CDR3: ASSRGYGQPQH

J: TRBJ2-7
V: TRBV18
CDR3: ASSPIDGTYEQY

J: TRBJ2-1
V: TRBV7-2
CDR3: ASSRSGGSGNEQF

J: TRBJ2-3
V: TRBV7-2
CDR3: ASSSSGYTQY

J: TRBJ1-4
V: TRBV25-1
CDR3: ASSDTAWATNEKLF

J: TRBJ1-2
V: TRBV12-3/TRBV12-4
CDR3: ASSFGGDYGYT

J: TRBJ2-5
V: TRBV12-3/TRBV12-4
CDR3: ASRSKGQRPETQY

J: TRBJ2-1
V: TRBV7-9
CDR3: ASSPRSGTSGYNEQF

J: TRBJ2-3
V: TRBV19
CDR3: ASSMGGPSTDTQY

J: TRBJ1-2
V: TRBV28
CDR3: ASSPGGQGYGYT

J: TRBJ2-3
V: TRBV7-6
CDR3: ASSPKLGTDTQY

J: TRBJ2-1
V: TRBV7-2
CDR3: ASSELGLAGGNEQF